This TCR beta chain comes out of a study of shared clonotypes between healthy human individuals. Overall study context: Samples came from a couple of female and a few male donors aged 18 to 49.

Some clones are missing from TCRdb's copy, which holds only in-frame ones; the method was immunoSEQ multiplex PCR. The sample lists roughly 700,000 clones; about 74% were seen once. Study-wide results and limits: Naive subsets, compared against memory subsets, generally had larger estimated richness values. In this cohort, only blood was sampled, and tissue repertoires likely differ.

Trimming shortened V by 0 bases and J by 12 bases, and 22 bases separated the two germline ends. CDR1 is SGHTS, CDR2 YDEGEE, per germline. The CDR3 has 16 amino acids. A note on this clone: Its antigen is not known.

Input material: memory CD4+ T cells sorted from blood. Subset reported: CD45RA-negative fraction. The chain combines TRBV5-8 with TRBJ2-1; tentatively, D is TRBD2 (7 bases). The TCR sequence derives from a woman in her twenties or thirties in good health. The CDR3 spells CASSLDISTEGGRQFF. In DNA, the CDR3 is TGTGCCAGCAGCTTGGATATCAGTACAGAGGGGGGGCGGCAGTTCTTC.